The rows below give T cell receptor beta chains drawn from one sample of a study of T cells after yellow fever vaccination. Via MiXCR, TCRdb re-called the 5' RACE reads, giving one row per CDR3 protein. The sample shows more than 90,000 distinct CDR3 sequences, roughly 8.9% of them seen only once. The specimen was CD8+ T cells sorted from PBMCs, collected 45 days after the yellow fever booster vaccination. These receptor sequences come from a man younger than 40 who received the YFV17D yellow fever vaccine. The CDR3 runs from the conserved cysteine through the conserved F or W. Fields, in order: V gene, J gene, CDR3 length, D gene, clone size, CDR3 protein, CDR3 DNA. A D gene is named only where the DNA matches it firmly. A clone size is listed for some rows: how often the clone was seen (once, few, many), or a class if it is expanded.

TRBV6-2/TRBV6-3	TRBJ2-7	12	NA	few	CASSQRFHEQYF	TGTGCCAGCAGCCAACGTTTCCACGAGCAGTACTTC
TRBV14	TRBJ1-1	14	NA	few	CASSQGSPWGEAFF	TGTGCCAGCAGCCAAGGTTCACCTTGGGGTGAAGCTTTCTTT
TRBV28	TRBJ2-3	14	NA	NA	CASSPPGTTDTQYF	TGTGCCAGCAGTCCCCCCGGGACTACAGATACGCAGTATTTT
TRBV27	TRBJ1-1	13	NA	many	CASSFLGGTEAFF	TGTGCCAGCAGTTTTTTGGGGGGGACTGAAGCTTTCTTT
TRBV19	TRBJ2-5	17	NA	NA	CASSSSRGILSQETQYF	TGTGCCAGTAGCTCCTCCCGGGGCATCCTCAGCCAAGAGACCCAGTACTTC
TRBV7-6	TRBJ2-7	16	TRBD2	few	CASSPGGGVFAYEQYF	TGTGCCAGCAGCCCCGGGGGGGGCGTCTTCGCCTACGAGCAGTACTTC
TRBV14	TRBJ2-5	15	TRBD2	NA	CASARTSGIRETQYF	TGTGCCAGCGCCCGGACTAGCGGGATTCGGGAGACCCAGTACTTC
TRBV27	TRBJ1-6	12	NA	many	CASSLAHSPLHF	TGTGCCAGCAGCCTTGCCCATTCACCCCTCCACTTT
TRBV6-2/TRBV6-3	TRBJ2-1	13	NA	few	CASSSYIDDEQFF	TGTGCCAGCAGTTCCTACATAGATGATGAGCAGTTCTTC
TRBV20-1	TRBJ2-1	14	TRBD1	many	CSAPGQGSYNEQFF	TGCAGTGCTCCCGGACAGGGATCATACAATGAGCAGTTCTTC
TRBV7-6	TRBJ2-7	16	TRBD2	many	CASSPEWEGGGYEQYF	TGTGCCAGCAGCCCCGAGTGGGAGGGCGGGGGTTACGAGCAGTACTTC
TRBV25-1	TRBJ2-2	14	NA	few	CASSEWGVTGELFF	TGTGCCAGCAGTGAATGGGGGGTAACCGGGGAGCTGTTTTTT
TRBV6-5	TRBJ2-1	15	TRBD2	many	CASSPSGRPYNEQFF	TGTGCCAGCAGCCCGAGCGGGAGACCCTACAATGAGCAGTTCTTC
TRBV5-4	TRBJ2-7	11	NA	few	CASSLQDGVYF	TGTGCCAGCAGCTTACAGGACGGGGTGTACTTC
TRBV5-1	TRBJ2-1	15	TRBD2	many	CASSLVLAGADEQFF	TGCGCCAGCAGCTTGGTTCTAGCGGGAGCTGATGAGCAGTTCTTC
TRBV20-1	TRBJ2-1	13	NA	once	CSASRLVHNEQFF	TGCAGTGCTTCACGACTAGTTCACAATGAGCAGTTCTTC
TRBV20-1	TRBJ2-5	13	TRBD2	many	CSGIVAGQETQYF	TGCAGTGGGATTGTAGCGGGGCAAGAGACCCAGTACTTC
TRBV11-1	TRBJ2-1	19	TRBD2	NA	CASSLGLAARITSKHEQFF	TGTGCCAGCAGCTTGGGGCTAGCGGCGCGAATCACCTCAAAACATGAGCAGTTCTTC
TRBV28	TRBJ2-7	16	TRBD2	many	CASSLSGLAGSYEQYF	TGTGCCAGCAGTTTATCAGGGCTAGCGGGCTCCTACGAGCAGTACTTC
TRBV5-1	TRBJ2-3	12	TRBD1	many	CASSWTGDTQYF	TGCGCCAGCAGCTGGACAGGGGATACGCAGTATTTT
TRBV5-4	TRBJ2-3	16	NA	few	CASSLGSGDPTDTQYF	TGTGCCAGCAGCTTGGGGTCGGGAGACCCCACAGATACGCAGTATTTT
TRBV19	TRBJ1-1	13	NA	NA	CASSIGASPEAFF	TGTGCCAGTAGTATAGGTGCTTCACCAGAAGCTTTCTTT
TRBV6-6	TRBJ1-2	11	TRBD1	many	CAIGQGNGYTF	TGTGCCATCGGACAGGGCAATGGCTACACCTTC
TRBV9	TRBJ2-7	15	NA	many	CASSVGSGPPYEQYF	TGTGCCAGCAGCGTAGGGTCGGGCCCACCCTACGAGCAGTACTTC
TRBV28	TRBJ2-7	16	NA	many	CASSTPEGGNIYEQYF	TGTGCCAGCAGTACCCCGGAGGGGGGCAACATCTACGAGCAGTACTTC
TRBV7-9	TRBJ2-7	14	NA	many	CASSLGGMAYEQYF	TGTGCCAGCAGCTTGGGGGGCATGGCCTACGAGCAGTACTTC
TRBV10-3	TRBJ2-7	13	NA	many	CAISDSLSYEQYF	TGTGCCATCAGTGACTCTCTATCCTACGAGCAGTACTTC
TRBV11-2	TRBJ2-7	14	NA	many	CASSLILADYEQYF	TGTGCCAGCAGCCTCATACTAGCAGACTACGAGCAGTACTTC
TRBV6-5	TRBJ2-5	16	NA	many	CASSYPPGLIVETQYF	TGTGCCAGCAGTTACCCGCCAGGCCTAATTGTGGAGACCCAGTACTTC
TRBV25-1	TRBJ2-1	10	NA	NA	CASRLDEQFF	TGTGCCAGCAGGCTGGATGAGCAGTTCTTC
TRBV21-1	TRBJ1-3	17	NA	few	CASSTHTGLGDGNTIYF	TGTGCCAGCAGCACTCACACCGGCCTCGGGGATGGAAACACCATATATTTT